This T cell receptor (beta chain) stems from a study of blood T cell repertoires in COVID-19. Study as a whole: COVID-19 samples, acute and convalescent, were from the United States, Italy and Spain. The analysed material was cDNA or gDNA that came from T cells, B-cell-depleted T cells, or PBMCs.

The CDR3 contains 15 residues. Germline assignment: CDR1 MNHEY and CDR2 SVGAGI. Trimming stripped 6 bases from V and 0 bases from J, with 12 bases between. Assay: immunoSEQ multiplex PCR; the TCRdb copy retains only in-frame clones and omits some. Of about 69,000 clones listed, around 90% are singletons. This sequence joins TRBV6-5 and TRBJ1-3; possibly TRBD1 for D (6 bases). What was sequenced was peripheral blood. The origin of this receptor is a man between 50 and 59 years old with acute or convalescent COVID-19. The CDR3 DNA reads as TGTGCCAGCAGAAAACAGGGAAGCTCTGGAAACACCATATATTTT. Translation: CASRKQGSSGNTIYF.